This T cell receptor (beta chain) was recovered during a study of shared clonotypes between healthy human individuals. Findings and limits, study-wide: A few donors showed sharing of about 4.6% of naive CD4 clonotypes.

Subsets obtained from CD4+ cells comprised CD45RA+ naive and CD45RA-negative memory cells. Authors' processing steps: ImmunoSEQ output lacked quality scores and full-length reads, limiting matched filtering. TCRdb's copy holds only in-frame clones and misses some; the assay was immunoSEQ multiplex PCR. For V, J and clone size, that table is used; D and trimming come from the DNA. The table shows 2 million to 2.5 million clones, with 80% to 95% occurring only once. This clone was seen more than once but under ten times. Its antigen is undetermined. The CDR3 has 14 amino acids. V gave up 2 bases and J gave up 1 base, with 8 bases separating them. Per the germline V gene, CDR1 is SEHNR and CDR2 is FQNEAQ (reference sequence).

The sample comprised naive CD4+ T cells from PBMCs. The sample's subset: CD45RA+ positively selected. This TCR was recovered from a man younger than 35 in good health. Some clones in this sample may be carry-over from other donors' samples. The rearrangement joins TRBV7-9 to TRBJ1-1; D is undetermined. CDR3 amino acids: CASSLRAENTEAFF. The DNA of the CDR3 is TGTGCCAGCAGCTTAAGGGCAGAGAACACTGAAGCTTTCTTT. Supplemented by reference TRBV7-9 and TRBJ1-1, the full variable domain reads DTGVSQNPRHKITKRGQNVTFRCDPISEHNRLYWYRQTLGQGPEFLTYFQNEAQLEKSRLLSDRFSAERPKGSFSTLEIQRTEQGDSAMYLCASSLRAENTEAFFGQGTRLTVV.